This TCR beta chain appears in the sequencing data of a study of T cell repertoires in cytomegalovirus infection. For the study at large: Public signatures in TCR beta pointed to CMV infection and matching HLA type. The study's findings and limits: Dominant in the ex vivo response were TCR beta clonotypes restricted by HLA-C and specific for CMV. Accumulated public TCR beta family frequency recognized individuals carrying CMV together with the relevant HLA.

TCRdb recomputed calls from the reads with MiXCR, one row per CDR3 protein. The top ten clones hold around 2.6% of a sample with hundreds of thousands of distinct CDR3 sequences, approximately 34% of them seen once. This clonotype was counted a few times. Its antigen is currently unknown. The sample taken for sequencing was PBMCs. This TCR derives from a human donor in good health (CMV status not recorded). Some clones in this sample may be carry-over from other donors' samples.

The CDR3 nucleotides read TGTGCCAGCAGTTCCCTCCCTAGTCCGGGAAACACCATATATTTT. It codes for CASSSLPSPGNTIYF. This chain joins TRBV6-5 and TRBJ1-3, with D uncertain. Looked up from germline, CDR1 is MNHEY and CDR2 is SVGAGI. Trimming removed 4 bases at V and 4 bases at J, with 14 bases between. This CDR3 has 15 residues.